This TCR beta chain was found in a study of shared clonotypes between healthy human individuals. Sequencing was performed with immunoSEQ multiplex PCR; in TCRdb, only in-frame clones are kept and a portion is missing. The profile shows a few million clones, around 94% of them singletons. A CD45RA-negative memory subset and a CD45RA+ naive subset were separated from the CD4+ cells. Specimen: naive CD4+ T cells sorted from blood. Sample subset: CD45RA+ positively selected. The TCR comes from a man between 18 and 35 years old in good health.

The CDR3, as DNA: TGTGCCAGTAGTCCCAGTTATGGACAGCGCAATCAGCCCCAGCATTTT. Protein sequence: CASSPSYGQRNQPQHF. The V call is TRBV19, the J call TRBJ1-5; a possible D gene is TRBD1 (6 bases). Germline assignment: CDR1 LNHDA and CDR2 SQIVND (reference sequence). Trimming took 5 bases from V and 2 from J, leaving 16 bases between them. The CDR3 extends over 16 amino acids.